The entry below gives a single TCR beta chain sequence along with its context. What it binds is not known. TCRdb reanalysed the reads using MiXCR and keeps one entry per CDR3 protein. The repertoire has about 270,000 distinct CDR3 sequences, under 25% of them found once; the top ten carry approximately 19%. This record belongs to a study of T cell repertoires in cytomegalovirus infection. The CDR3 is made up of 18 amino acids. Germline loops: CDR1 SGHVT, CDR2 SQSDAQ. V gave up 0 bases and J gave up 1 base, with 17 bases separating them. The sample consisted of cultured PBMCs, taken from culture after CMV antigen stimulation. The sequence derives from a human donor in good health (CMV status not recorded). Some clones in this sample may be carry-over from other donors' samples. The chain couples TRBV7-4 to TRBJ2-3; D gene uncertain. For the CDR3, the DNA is TGTGCCAGCAGCTTAGCGTTGGCGGATCACCCTGGCACAGATACGCAGTATTTT. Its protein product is CASSLALADHPGTDTQYF.